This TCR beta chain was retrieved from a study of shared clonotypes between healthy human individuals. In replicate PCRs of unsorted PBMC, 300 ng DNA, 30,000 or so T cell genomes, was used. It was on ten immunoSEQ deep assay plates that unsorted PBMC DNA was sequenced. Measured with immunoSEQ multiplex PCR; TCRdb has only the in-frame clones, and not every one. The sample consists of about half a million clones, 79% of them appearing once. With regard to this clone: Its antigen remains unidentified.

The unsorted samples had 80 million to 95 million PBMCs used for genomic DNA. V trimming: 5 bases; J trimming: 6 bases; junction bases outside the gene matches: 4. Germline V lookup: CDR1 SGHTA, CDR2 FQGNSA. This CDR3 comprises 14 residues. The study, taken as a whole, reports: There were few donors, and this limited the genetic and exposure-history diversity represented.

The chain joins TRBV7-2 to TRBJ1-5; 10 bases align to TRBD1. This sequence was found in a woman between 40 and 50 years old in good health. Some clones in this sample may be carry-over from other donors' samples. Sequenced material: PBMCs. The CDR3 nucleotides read TGTGCCAGCAGCCGGGACAGGGGCCCTCAGCCCCAGCATTTT. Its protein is CASSRDRGPQPQHF.